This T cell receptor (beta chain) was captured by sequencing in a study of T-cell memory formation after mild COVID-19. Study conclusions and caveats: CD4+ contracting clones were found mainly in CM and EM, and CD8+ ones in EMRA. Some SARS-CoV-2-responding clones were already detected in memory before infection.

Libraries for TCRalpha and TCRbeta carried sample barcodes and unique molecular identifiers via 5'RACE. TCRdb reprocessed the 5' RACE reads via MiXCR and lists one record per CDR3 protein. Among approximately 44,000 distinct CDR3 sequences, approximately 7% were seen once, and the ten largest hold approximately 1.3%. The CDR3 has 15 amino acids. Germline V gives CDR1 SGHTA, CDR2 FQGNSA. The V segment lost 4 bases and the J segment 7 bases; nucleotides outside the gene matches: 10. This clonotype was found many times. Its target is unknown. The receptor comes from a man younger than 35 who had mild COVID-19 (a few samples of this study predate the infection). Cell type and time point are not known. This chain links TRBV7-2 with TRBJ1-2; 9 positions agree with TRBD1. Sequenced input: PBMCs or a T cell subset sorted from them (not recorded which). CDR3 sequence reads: CASSSPGGTGSGYTF. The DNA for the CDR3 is TGTGCCAGCAGCTCACCGGGCGGGACAGGGTCTGGCTACACCTTC.